This T cell receptor (beta chain) was sequenced during a study of cytotoxic CD8 clonotypes in ibrutinib-treated CLL. About the research overall: The patient breakdown showed roughly 10 relapsed/refractory and about 16 treatment-naive cases, with some 17 IGHV unmutated.

Produced via immunoSEQ multiplex PCR; TCRdb's table is partial and in-frame only. The top ten hold 6.3% of the sample, which has some 350,000 clones, 60% to 80% seen once. V was clipped by 3 bases and J by 3 bases, with 27 bases between them. The germline V gene encodes CDR1 SGHDT and CDR2 YYEEEE. The CDR3 runs to 19 residues. Study results and limitations: Clonality showed a rise at ibrutinib response that reversed toward baseline at progression.

Of note for this clone: The antigen is undetermined.

Sequenced here: PBMCs, sampled after 36 months of ibrutinib treatment. This receptor was taken from a human donor with chronic lymphocytic leukemia. The V gene is TRBV5-6, the J gene TRBJ1-1, with a weak D call TRBD1 (6 bases). The CDR3, as DNA: TGTGCCAGCAGCTACAATGGTTCCCCAAACAGGGAAAGATACACTGAAGCTTTCTTT. Translation: CASSYNGSPNRERYTEAFF.